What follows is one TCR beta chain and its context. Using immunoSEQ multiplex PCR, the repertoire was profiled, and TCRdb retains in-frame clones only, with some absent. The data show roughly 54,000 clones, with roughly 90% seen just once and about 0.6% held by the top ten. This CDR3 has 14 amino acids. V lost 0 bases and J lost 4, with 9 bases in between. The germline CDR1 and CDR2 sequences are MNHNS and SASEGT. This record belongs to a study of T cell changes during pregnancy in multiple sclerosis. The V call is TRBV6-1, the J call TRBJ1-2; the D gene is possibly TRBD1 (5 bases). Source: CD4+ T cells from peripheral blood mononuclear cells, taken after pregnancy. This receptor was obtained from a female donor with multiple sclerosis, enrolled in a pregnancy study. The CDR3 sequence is CASSEAGGGYGYTF. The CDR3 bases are TGTGCCAGCAGTGAAGCGGGCGGGGGCTATGGCTACACCTTC.